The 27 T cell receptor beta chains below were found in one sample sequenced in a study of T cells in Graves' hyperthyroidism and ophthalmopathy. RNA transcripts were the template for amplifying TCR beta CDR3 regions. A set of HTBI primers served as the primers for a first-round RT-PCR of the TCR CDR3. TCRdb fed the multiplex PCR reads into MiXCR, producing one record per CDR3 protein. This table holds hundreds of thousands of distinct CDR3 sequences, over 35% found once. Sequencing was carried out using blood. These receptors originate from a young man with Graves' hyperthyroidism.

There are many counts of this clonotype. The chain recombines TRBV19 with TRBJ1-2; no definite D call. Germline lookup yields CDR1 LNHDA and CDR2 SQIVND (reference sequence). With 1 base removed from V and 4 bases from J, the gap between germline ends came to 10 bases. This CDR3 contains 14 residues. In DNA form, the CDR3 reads TGTGCCAGTAGTATAGGGACCGCCGGCTATGGCTACACCTTC. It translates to CASSIGTAGYGYTF.

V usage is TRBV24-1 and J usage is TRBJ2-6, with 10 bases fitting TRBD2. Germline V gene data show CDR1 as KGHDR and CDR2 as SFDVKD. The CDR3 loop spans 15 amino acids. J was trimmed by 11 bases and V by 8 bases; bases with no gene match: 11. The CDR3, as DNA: TGTGCCACCAACCGCCACACTAGCGGGGACGACGTCCTGACTTTC. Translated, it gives CATNRHTSGDDVLTF.

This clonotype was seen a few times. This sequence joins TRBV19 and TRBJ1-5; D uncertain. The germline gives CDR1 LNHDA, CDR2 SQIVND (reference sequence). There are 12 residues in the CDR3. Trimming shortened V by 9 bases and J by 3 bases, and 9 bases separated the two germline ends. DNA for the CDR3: TGTGCCAGCCACTCCTCCAATCAGCCCCAGCATTTT. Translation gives CASHSSNQPQHF.

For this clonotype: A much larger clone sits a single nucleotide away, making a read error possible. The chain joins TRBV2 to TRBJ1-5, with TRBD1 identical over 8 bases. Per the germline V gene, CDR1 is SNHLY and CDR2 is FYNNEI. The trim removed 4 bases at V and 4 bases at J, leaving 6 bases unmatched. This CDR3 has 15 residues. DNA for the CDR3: TGTGCCAGCAGTGGAGCTAGGACAGGGAATCAGCCCCAGCATTTT. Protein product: CASSGARTGNQPQHF.

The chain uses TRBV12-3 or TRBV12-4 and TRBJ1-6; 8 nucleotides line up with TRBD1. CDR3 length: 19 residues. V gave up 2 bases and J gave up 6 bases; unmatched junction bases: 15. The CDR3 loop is CASSLCRKDRDVCNSPLHF. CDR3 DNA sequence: TGTGCCAGCAGTTTATGCAGGAAGGACAGGGACGTTTGTAATTCACCCCTCCACTTT.

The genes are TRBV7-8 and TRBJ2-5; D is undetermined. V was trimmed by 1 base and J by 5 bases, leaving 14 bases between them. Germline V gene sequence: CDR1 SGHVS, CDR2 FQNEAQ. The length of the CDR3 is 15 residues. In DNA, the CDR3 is TGTGCCAGCAGCTTAGGTGTGGGCCCCCGGGAGACCCAGTACTTC. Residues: CASSLGVGPRETQYF.

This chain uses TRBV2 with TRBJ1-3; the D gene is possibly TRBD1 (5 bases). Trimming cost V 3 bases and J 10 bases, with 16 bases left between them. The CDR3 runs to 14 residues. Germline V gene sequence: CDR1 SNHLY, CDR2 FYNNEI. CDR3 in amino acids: CASSDTGSGETIYF. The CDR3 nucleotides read TGTGCCAGCAGTGACACAGGTTCCGGTGAGACCATATATTTT.

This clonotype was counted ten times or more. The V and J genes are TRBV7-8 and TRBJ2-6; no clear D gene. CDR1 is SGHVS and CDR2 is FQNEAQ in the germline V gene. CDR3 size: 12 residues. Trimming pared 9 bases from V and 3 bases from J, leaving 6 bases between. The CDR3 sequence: CASRDGANVLTF. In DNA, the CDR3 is TGTGCCAGTAGGGATGGGGCCAACGTCCTGACTTTC.

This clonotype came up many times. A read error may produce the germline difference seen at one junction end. CDR3 in amino acids: CATGDTRAVGELFF. The DNA for the CDR3 is TGTGCCACCGGTGATACGAGGGCGGTCGGGGAGCTGTTTTTT. The J gene is TRBJ2-2, the V gene TRBV24-1; D possibly corresponds to TRBD2 (5 bases). The V gene's germline CDR1 is KGHDR and CDR2 SFDVKD. This CDR3 is built from 14 residues.

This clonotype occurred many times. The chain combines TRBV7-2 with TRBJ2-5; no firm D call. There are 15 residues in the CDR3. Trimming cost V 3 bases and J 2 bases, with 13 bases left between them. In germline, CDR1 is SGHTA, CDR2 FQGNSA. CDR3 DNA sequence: TGTGCCAGCAGCTTTTTGGGCGGAGTACAAGAGACCCAGTACTTC. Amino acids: CASSFLGGVQETQYF.

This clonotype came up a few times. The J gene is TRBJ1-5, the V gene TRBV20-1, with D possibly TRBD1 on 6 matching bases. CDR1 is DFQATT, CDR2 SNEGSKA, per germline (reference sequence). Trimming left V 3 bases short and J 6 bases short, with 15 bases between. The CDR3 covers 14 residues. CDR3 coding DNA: TGCAGTGCTAGGGATAGCAGGGGTGGTCAGCCCCAGCATTTT. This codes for CSARDSRGGQPQHF.

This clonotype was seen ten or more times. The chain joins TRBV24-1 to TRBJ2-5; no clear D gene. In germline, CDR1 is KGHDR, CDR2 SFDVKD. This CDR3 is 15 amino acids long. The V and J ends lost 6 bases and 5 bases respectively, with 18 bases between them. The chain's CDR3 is CATSKLGPLGETQYF. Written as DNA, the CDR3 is TGTGCCACCAGTAAACTCGGGCCTTTGGGTGAGACCCAGTACTTC.

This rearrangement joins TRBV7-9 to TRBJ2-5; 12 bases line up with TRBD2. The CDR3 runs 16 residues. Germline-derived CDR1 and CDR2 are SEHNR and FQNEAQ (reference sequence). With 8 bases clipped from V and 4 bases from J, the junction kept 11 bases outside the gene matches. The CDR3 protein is CASETWASGGAETQYF. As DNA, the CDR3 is TGTGCCAGCGAAACCTGGGCTAGCGGGGGGGCAGAGACCCAGTACTTC.

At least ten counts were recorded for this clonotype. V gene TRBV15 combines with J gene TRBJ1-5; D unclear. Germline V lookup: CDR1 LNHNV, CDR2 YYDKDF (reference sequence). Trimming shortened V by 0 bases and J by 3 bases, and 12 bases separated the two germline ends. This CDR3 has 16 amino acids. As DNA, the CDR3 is TGTGCCACCAGCAGAGATCAGAGACACATCAATCAGCCCCAGCATTTT. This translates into CATSRDQRHINQPQHF.

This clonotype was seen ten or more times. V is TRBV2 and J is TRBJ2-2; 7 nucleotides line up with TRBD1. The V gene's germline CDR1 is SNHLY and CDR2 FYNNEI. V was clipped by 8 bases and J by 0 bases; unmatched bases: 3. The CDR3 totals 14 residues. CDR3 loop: CASRGGANTGELFF. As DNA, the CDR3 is TGTGCCAGCCGAGGGGGCGCGAACACCGGGGAGCTGTTTTTT.

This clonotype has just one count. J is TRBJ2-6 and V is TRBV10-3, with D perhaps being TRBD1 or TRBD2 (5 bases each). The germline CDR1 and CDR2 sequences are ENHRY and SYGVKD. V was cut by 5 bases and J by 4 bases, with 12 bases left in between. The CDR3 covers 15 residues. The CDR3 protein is CAISYDGAGANVLTF. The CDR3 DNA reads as TGTGCCATCAGTTACGACGGGGCCGGGGCCAACGTCCTGACTTTC.

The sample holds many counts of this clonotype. The CDR3 DNA sequence: TGTGCCACCCGTAGCGGGAGGGCCTGGGAGACCCAGTACTTC. It yields the protein CATRSGRAWETQYF. The chain is built from TRBV10-3 and TRBJ2-5; TRBD2 aligns across 11 bases. The length of the CDR3 is 14 residues. Germline CDR1 reads ENHRY; CDR2 reads SYGVKD. V dropped 10 bases and J dropped 5; count of bases not matched to a gene: 9.

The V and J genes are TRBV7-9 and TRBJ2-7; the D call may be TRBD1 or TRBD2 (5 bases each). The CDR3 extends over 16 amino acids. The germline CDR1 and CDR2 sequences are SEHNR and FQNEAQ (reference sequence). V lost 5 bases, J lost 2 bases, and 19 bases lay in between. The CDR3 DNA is TGTGCCAGCAGCCTTCCTACCGGGACGGTAGCCTACGAGCAGTACTTC. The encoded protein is CASSLPTGTVAYEQYF.

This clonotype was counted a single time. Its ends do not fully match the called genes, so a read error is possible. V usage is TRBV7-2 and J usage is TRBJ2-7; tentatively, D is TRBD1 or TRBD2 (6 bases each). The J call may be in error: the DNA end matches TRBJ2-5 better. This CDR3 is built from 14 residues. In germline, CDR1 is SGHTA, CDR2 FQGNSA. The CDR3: CSSSRRGGEETQYF. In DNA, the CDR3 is TGTTCCAGCAGCCGCAGGGGAGGTGAGGAGACCCAGTACTTC.

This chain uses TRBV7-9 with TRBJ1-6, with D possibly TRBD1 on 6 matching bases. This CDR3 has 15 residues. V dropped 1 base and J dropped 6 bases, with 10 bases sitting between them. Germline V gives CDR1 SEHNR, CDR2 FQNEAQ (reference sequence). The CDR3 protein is CASSLEGTSNSPLHF. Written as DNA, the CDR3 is TGTGCCAGCAGCTTAGAGGGGACAAGTAATTCACCCCTCCACTTT.

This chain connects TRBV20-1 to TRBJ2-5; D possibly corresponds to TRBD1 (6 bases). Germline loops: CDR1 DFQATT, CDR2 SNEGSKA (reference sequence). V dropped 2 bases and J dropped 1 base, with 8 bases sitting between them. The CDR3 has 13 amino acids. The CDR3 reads CSARKDSQETQYF. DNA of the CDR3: TGCAGTGCTAGAAAGGACAGCCAAGAGACCCAGTACTTC.

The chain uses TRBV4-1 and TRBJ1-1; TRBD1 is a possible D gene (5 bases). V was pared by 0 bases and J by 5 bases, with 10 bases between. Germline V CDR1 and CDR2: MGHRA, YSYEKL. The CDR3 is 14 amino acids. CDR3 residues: CASSQERGSTEAFF. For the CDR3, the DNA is TGCGCCAGCAGCCAAGAAAGGGGTTCAACTGAAGCTTTCTTT.

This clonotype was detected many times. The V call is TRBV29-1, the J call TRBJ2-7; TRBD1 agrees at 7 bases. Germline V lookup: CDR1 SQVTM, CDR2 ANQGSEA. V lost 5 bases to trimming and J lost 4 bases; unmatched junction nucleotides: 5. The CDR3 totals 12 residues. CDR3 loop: CSVKGALYEQYF. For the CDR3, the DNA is TGCAGCGTTAAGGGGGCCTTATACGAGCAGTACTTC.

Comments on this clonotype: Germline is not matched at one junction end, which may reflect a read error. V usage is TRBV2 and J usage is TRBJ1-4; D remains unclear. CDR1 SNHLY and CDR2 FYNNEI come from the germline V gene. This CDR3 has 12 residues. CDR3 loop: CASSSGTGKLFF. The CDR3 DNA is TGTGCCAGCAGCTCTGGTACGGGAAAACTATTTTTT.

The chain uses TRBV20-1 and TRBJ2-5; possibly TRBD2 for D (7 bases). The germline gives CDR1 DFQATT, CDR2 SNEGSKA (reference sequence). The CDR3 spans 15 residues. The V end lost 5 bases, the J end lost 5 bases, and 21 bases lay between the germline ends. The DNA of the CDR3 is TGCAGTGCTCCAAACCCCCGGGGGGCAGGGGAGACCCAGTACTTC. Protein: CSAPNPRGAGETQYF.

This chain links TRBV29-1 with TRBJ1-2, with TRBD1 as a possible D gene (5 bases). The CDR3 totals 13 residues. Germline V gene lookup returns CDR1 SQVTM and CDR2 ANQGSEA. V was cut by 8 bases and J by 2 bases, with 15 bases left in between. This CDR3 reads CSLTGTGNYGYTF. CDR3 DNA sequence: TGCAGCTTGACTGGGACGGGAAACTATGGCTACACCTTC.

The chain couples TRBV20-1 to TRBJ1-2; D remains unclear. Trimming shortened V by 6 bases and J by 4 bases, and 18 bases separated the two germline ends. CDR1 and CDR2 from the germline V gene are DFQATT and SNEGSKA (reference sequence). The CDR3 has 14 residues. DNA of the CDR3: TGCAGTGCAAGACTAGCGGGGAGAGGCTATGGCTACACCTTC. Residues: CSARLAGRGYGYTF.